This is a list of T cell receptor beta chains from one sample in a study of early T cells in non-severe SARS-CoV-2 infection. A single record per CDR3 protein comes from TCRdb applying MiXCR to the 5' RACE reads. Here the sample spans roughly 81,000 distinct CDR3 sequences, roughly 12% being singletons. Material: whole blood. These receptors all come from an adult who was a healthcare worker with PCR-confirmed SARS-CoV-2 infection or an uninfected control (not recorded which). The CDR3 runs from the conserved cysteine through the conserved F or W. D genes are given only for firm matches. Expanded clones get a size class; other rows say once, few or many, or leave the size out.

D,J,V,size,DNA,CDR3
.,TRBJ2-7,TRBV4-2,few,TGTGCCAGCAGCCAAGAGTCCTACGAGCAGTACTTC,CASSQESYEQYF
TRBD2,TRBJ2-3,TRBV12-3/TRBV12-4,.,TGTGCCAGCCGTACCGGGACTAGCGGGGGGGCAACAGATACGCAGTATTTT,CASRTGTSGGATDTQYF
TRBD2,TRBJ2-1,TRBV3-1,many,TGTGCCAGCAGCCAAGTGGCGGGAGGGGGTATAAGTGAGCAGTTCTTC,CASSQVAGGGISEQFF
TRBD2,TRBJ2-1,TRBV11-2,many,TGTGCCAGCAGCCCTGGACTAGCGGGGAGCTCCTACAATGAGCAGTTCTTC,CASSPGLAGSSYNEQFF
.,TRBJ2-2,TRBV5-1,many,TGCGCCAGCAGCATAAACACCGGGGAGCTGTTTTTT,CASSINTGELFF
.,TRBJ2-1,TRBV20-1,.,TGCAGTGCTAGAGACCAGGTTTACAATGAGCAGTTCTTC,CSARDQVYNEQFF
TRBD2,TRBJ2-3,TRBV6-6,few,TGTGCCAGCAGTTACCTAGCGGGGCTGGCAGATACGCAGTATTTT,CASSYLAGLADTQYF
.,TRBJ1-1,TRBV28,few,TGTGCCAGCAGTTCAGACACATGGAACACTGAAGCTTTCTTT,CASSSDTWNTEAFF
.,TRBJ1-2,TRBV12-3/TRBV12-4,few,TGTGCCAGCAGTTTCTCCCGTCCAGGTGGCTACACCTTC,CASSFSRPGGYTF
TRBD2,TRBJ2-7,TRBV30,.,TGTGCCTGGAGTCGCTACCAGACTAGCGGGAGTGGCGGGCAGTACTTC,CAWSRYQTSGSGGQYF
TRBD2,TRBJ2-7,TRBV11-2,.,TGTGCCAGCAGCCTTCTCCCTAGCGGGGGGCCTCTCTCCTACGAGCAGTACTTC,CASSLLPSGGPLSYEQYF
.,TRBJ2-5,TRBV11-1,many,TGTGCCAGCATGGGCTGGCAACCTGGGCAAGAGACCCAGTACTTC,CASMGWQPGQETQYF
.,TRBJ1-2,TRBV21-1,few,TGTGCCAGCAGCAAGGGACATGGCTATGGCTACACCTTC,CASSKGHGYGYTF
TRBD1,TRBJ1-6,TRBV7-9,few,TGTGCCAGCAGCCGACAGGGTGAAGTATGGTCCTATAATTCACCCCTCCACTTT,CASSRQGEVWSYNSPLHF
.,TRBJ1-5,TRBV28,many,TGTGCCAGCAGTTTAGAGTCGCAGATTGATCAGCCCCAGCATTTT,CASSLESQIDQPQHF
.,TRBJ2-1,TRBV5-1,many,TGCGCCAGCAGCTTTCTGTCAGGCGGATACAATGAGCAGTTCTTC,CASSFLSGGYNEQFF
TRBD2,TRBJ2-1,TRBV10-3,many,TGTGCCACCGCGCCTAGCGGGGGTCTTAATGAGCAGTTCTTC,CATAPSGGLNEQFF
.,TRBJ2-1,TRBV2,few,TGTGCCAGCACAGAATGGGGAAGCTCCTACAATGAGCAGTTCTTC,CASTEWGSSYNEQFF
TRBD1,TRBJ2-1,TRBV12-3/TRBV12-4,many,TGTGCCAGCAGTAAGAGACAGGGGTCCAATGAGCAGTTCTTC,CASSKRQGSNEQFF
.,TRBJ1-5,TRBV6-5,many,TGTGCCAGCAGTCCGGGCAGGGAACGAAGCAATCAGCCCCAGCATTTT,CASSPGRERSNQPQHF
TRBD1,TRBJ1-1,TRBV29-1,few,TGCAGCGCACACAGGGGGCTAACTGAAGCTTTCTTT,CSAHRGLTEAFF
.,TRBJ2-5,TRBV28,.,TGTGCCAGCACCCCTAGCTCAGAGACCCAGTACTTC,CASTPSSETQYF
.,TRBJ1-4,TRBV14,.,TGTGCCAGCAGCCAAGGCTTGGGGACAACTGCAACTAATGAAAAACTGTTTTTT,CASSQGLGTTATNEKLFF
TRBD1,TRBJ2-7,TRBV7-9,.,TGTGCCAGCAGCGGGGAGACAGGGAGCTACTACGAGCAGTACTTC,CASSGETGSYYEQYF
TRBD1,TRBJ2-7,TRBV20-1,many,TGCAGTGCTAGACCACCCAACAGGGGGCAAACCTACGAGCAGTACTTC,CSARPPNRGQTYEQYF
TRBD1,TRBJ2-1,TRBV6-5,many,TGTGCCAGCAGTCCTCGACAGGGGTCAAAATCCTACAATGAGCAGTTCTTC,CASSPRQGSKSYNEQFF